The 30 T cell receptor beta chains presented below share a single source sample, sequenced in a study of T cell changes during pregnancy in multiple sclerosis. Only in-frame clones appear in the TCRdb table, and some are missing; sequencing was by immunoSEQ multiplex PCR. The sample consists of about 42,000 clones, about 96% of them appearing once. The sequences come from peripheral blood, collected in the second trimester of pregnancy. The receptor source for this set is a female donor with multiple sclerosis, enrolled in a pregnancy study.

This clone showed up just once. J is TRBJ2-3 and V is TRBV2; 8 bases are shared with TRBD2. V was pared by 10 bases and J by 3 bases, with 6 bases of the junction left unmatched. This CDR3 region has 13 residues. Germline values: CDR1 SNHLY, CDR2 FYNNEI. The CDR3 coding sequence is TGTGCCACCCAGGAGCGGGAGACAGATACGCAGTATTTT. Amino acid sequence: CATQERETDTQYF.

The rearrangement links TRBV2 to TRBJ1-2; the match to TRBD1 covers 8 bases. V lost 6 bases, J lost 0 bases, and 12 bases stayed unmatched. CDR3 length: 17 amino acids. The germline CDR1 and CDR2 sequences are SNHLY and FYNNEI. Here the CDR3 reads CASRNRQGTASNYGYTF. The DNA of the CDR3 is TGTGCCAGCAGGAACAGACAGGGGACCGCATCTAACTATGGCTACACCTTC. The full variable domain, its missing parts supplied by reference TRBV2 and TRBJ1-2, is EPEVTQTPSHQVTQMGQEVILRCVPISNHLYFYWYRQILGQKVEFLVSFYNNEISEKSEIFDDQFSVERPDGSNFTLKIRSTKLEDSAMYFCASRNRQGTASNYGYTFGSGTRLTVV.

This clone was picked up one time. The chain employs TRBV21-1 and TRBJ2-4; the D call in the table, TRBD2, was not verified against the DNA. TRBV21-1 represents a pseudogene. The CDR3 sequence is 15 residues long. CDR3 loop: CASNRAGRAKNIQYF. As DNA, the CDR3 is TGTGCCAGCAATAGGGCCGGGAGGGCCAAAAACATTCAGTACTTC.

V usage is TRBV10-3 and J usage is TRBJ1-4, with TRBD1 identical over 12 bases. The CDR3 spans 15 residues. The germline V gene encodes CDR1 ENHRY and CDR2 SYGVKD. J gave up 8 bases and V 5 bases, and 6 bases lay outside the gene matches. The CDR3, as DNA: TGTGCCATCAGTCCTGGGACAGGGGGCCTCGAAAAACTGTTTTTT. Translation: CAISPGTGGLEKLFF.

The chain combines TRBV28 with TRBJ2-5, with D possibly matching TRBD1 (5 bases). Germline V gives CDR1 MDHEN, CDR2 SYDVKM. This CDR3 is built from 12 residues. V was clipped by 5 bases and J by 3 bases, with 7 bases between them. The CDR3 DNA reads as TGTGCCAGCAGTCAGGGAAAAGAGACCCAGTACTTC. Its translation: CASSQGKETQYF.

V is TRBV9 and J is TRBJ2-7; a possible D gene is TRBD2 (6 bases). Germline V gives CDR1 SGDLS, CDR2 YYNGEE. Trimming left V 1 base short and J 0 bases short, with 8 bases between. This CDR3 has 14 residues. This CDR3 is CASSVHGSSYEQYF. The CDR3 DNA reads as TGTGCCAGCAGCGTACACGGGAGCTCCTACGAGCAGTACTTC.

The chain joins TRBV5-6 to TRBJ2-3, with 8 bases lining up with TRBD1. Unmatched junction bases numbered 13, after V lost 0 bases and J lost 1 base. The CDR3 extends over 19 amino acids. CDR1 SGHDT and CDR2 YYEEEE come from the germline V gene. CDR3 loop: CASSLGWQGARLGTDTQYF. The CDR3 DNA reads as TGTGCCAGCAGCTTGGGGTGGCAGGGGGCTAGATTGGGCACAGATACGCAGTATTTT.

The CDR3 region is CASSPLRGSYNEQFF. CDR3 DNA: TGCGCCAGCAGCCCTTTACGGGGCTCCTACAATGAGCAGTTCTTC. V gene TRBV5-1 combines with J gene TRBJ2-1; TRBD2 might be the D (5 bases). V gave up 4 bases and J gave up 0 bases, with 11 bases separating them. This CDR3 region has 15 residues. CDR1 SGHRS and CDR2 YFSETQ come from the germline V gene.

This sequence joins TRBV2 and TRBJ2-1; TRBD2 agrees at 14 bases. In germline, CDR1 is SNHLY, CDR2 FYNNEI. After removal of 4 bases from V and 2 bases from J, the junction contained 10 bases not matched to a gene. This CDR3 spans 19 amino acids. CDR3 residues: CASSGRGLAGASAYNEQFF. CDR3 DNA: TGTGCCAGCAGTGGAAGGGGACTAGCGGGGGCGAGTGCCTACAATGAGCAGTTCTTC.

The rearrangement uses TRBV11-2 and TRBJ2-6, with D possibly matching TRBD1 (6 bases). The CDR3 contains 16 residues. From germline, CDR1 is SGHAT and CDR2 FQNNGV. Trimming cost V 5 bases and J 2 bases, with 13 bases left between them. The CDR3 DNA sequence: TGTGCCAGCAGCCTGGGGGCAGGCCCTGGGGCCAACGTCCTGACTTTC. This encodes CASSLGAGPGANVLTF.

The gene calls are TRBV10-3 and TRBJ2-5; the match to TRBD2 covers 9 bases. This CDR3 spans 19 amino acids. V gave up 0 bases and J gave up 5 bases; unmatched junction bases: 16. Germline CDR1 and CDR2: ENHRY and SYGVKD. The CDR3 DNA reads TGTGCCATCAGTGAGTCGAGGGCTAGCGGGAAGAGCGGGGGTGAGACCCAGTACTTC. Translated: CAISESRASGKSGGETQYF.

The chain combines TRBV2 with TRBJ2-2, with D possibly TRBD2 on 6 matching bases. The CDR3 loop spans 13 amino acids. Looked up from germline, CDR1 is SNHLY and CDR2 is FYNNEI. V shed 6 bases and J shed 2 bases, with 7 bases lying between them. The CDR3 loop is CASSGTNTGELFF. The CDR3 DNA sequence: TGTGCCAGCAGCGGGACTAACACCGGGGAGCTGTTTTTT.

The V call is TRBV9, the J call TRBJ1-3; D gene ambiguous. The CDR3 covers 13 residues. Germline CDR1 SGDLS, CDR2 YYNGEE. The germline V and J ends were trimmed by 0 bases and 2 bases, with 3 bases remaining between them. The CDR3 DNA reads as TGTGCCAGCAGCGTAGGTACTGGAAACACCATATATTTT. Its protein is CASSVGTGNTIYF. Complete variable domain (other parts from reference TRBV9 and TRBJ1-3): DSGVTQTPKHLITATGQRVTLRCSPRSGDLSVYWYQQSLDQGLQFLIQYYNGEERAKGNILERFSAQQFPDLHSELNLSSLELGDSALYFCASSVGTGNTIYFGEGSWLTVV.

This sequence joins TRBV9 and TRBJ2-3; 9 nucleotides agree with TRBD2. Germline-derived CDR1 and CDR2 are SGDLS and YYNGEE. The J segment lost 2 bases and the V segment lost 0 bases, leaving 7 bases of the junction unmatched. CDR3 size: 17 residues. In DNA, the CDR3 is TGTGCCAGCAGCGTAGCTAGGCTAGCGGGGCCCACAGATACGCAGTATTTT. Amino acid sequence: CASSVARLAGPTDTQYF.

The chain joins TRBV6-6 to TRBJ2-7, with TRBD2 matching over 9 bases. The germline V gene has CDR1 MNHNY and CDR2 SVGAGI (reference sequence). This CDR3 has 16 residues. The junction had 10 bases not matched to a gene; V was cut back by 2 bases and J by 5 bases. CDR3 sequence (DNA): TGTGCCAGCAGTTACCTACCTAGCGGGGCCGACGACGAGCAGTACTTC. It specifies CASSYLPSGADDEQYF.

The genes are TRBV4-2 and TRBJ1-6, with no clear D. V lost 0 bases and J 8 bases, leaving 17 bases between the germline ends. This CDR3 spans 17 amino acids. In germline, CDR1 is LGHNA, CDR2 YNFKEQ. The CDR3 sequence: CASSQEQAGPPDSPLHF. The DNA of the CDR3 is TGTGCCAGCAGCCAAGAGCAGGCAGGTCCACCGGATTCACCCCTCCACTTT.

The chain combines TRBV7-8 with TRBJ1-1; the match to TRBD1 covers 7 bases. Germline CDR1 is SGHVS and CDR2 is FQNEAQ. J lost 4 bases, V lost 5 bases, and 10 bases had no gene match. The CDR3 loop spans 15 amino acids. This CDR3 is CASSHNRGGGTEAFF. DNA for the CDR3: TGTGCCAGCAGCCACAACAGGGGCGGAGGCACTGAAGCTTTCTTT.

The rearrangement links TRBV6-5 to TRBJ1-2; no clear D. Per germline, CDR1 MNHEY and CDR2 SVGAGI. The CDR3 has 15 amino acids. V lost 0 bases and J lost 6, with 14 bases in between. The DNA of the CDR3 is TGTGCCAGCAGTTACTCGGTGAGCGGGCCTAATGGCTACACCTTC. It specifies CASSYSVSGPNGYTF.

This sequence joins TRBV2 and TRBJ2-1; 12 bases align to TRBD2. The CDR3 has 17 amino acids. CDR1 and CDR2 (germline): SNHLY, FYNNEI. V was clipped by 6 bases and J by 6 bases; unmatched bases: 12. CDR3 DNA: TGTGCCAGCAGCCTAGCGGGAGGGTGGGATGTTAGCAATGAGCAGTTCTTC. Its protein product is CASSLAGGWDVSNEQFF. The entire variable domain, with the rest obtained from reference TRBV2 and TRBJ2-1, is as follows: EPEVTQTPSHQVTQMGQEVILRCVPISNHLYFYWYRQILGQKVEFLVSFYNNEISEKSEIFDDQFSVERPDGSNFTLKIRSTKLEDSAMYFCASSLAGGWDVSNEQFFGPGTRLTVL.

The table lists this clone with a count of one. The chain carries TRBV2 and TRBJ2-3, with TRBD1 as a possible D gene (7 bases). Germline V gene data show CDR1 as SNHLY and CDR2 as FYNNEI. Between the trimmed V and J ends, which lost 2 bases and 6 bases, there was a span of 15 bases. This CDR3 is built from 15 residues. CDR3 DNA: TGTGCCAGCAGTGAAACGGTCAGGGGGGCGGATACGCAGTATTTT. It codes for CASSETVRGADTQYF.

The V gene is TRBV7-3, the J gene TRBJ2-1; 8 nucleotides line up with TRBD1. Germline trimming cut 1 base from V and 9 bases from J; bases unmatched to any gene: 2. The germline V gene has CDR1 SGHTA and CDR2 FQGTGA. CDR3 length equals 13 residues. The CDR3 DNA sequence: TGTGCCAGCAGCTTAAGAACAGGGGGTGAGCAGTTCTTC. It codes for CASSLRTGGEQFF.

The chain recombines TRBV9 with TRBJ2-7, with 10 nucleotides matching TRBD1. Trimming cost V 0 bases and J 2 bases; bases outside gene matches: 2. CDR1 and CDR2 from the germline V gene are SGDLS and YYNGEE. The CDR3 covers 15 residues. The CDR3 nucleotides read TGTGCCAGCAGCGTAGAGGACAGGGGGACCTACGAGCAGTACTTC. Translating it yields CASSVEDRGTYEQYF. Full variable domain (missing parts from reference TRBV9 and TRBJ2-7): DSGVTQTPKHLITATGQRVTLRCSPRSGDLSVYWYQQSLDQGLQFLIQYYNGEERAKGNILERFSAQQFPDLHSELNLSSLELGDSALYFCASSVEDRGTYEQYFGPGTRLTVT.

The sample holds one count of this clone. The chain uses TRBV2 and TRBJ2-4; 11 bases align to TRBD2. The germline V gene encodes CDR1 SNHLY and CDR2 FYNNEI. The CDR3 sequence is 15 residues long. V lost 5 bases to trimming and J lost 8 bases; unmatched junction nucleotides: 8. Here the CDR3 reads CASSSTSGGWYIQYF. CDR3 DNA sequence: TGTGCCAGCAGTTCAACTAGCGGGGGCTGGTACATTCAGTACTTC.

The V gene is TRBV4-1, the J gene TRBJ2-7, with a weak D call TRBD2 (5 bases). This CDR3 region has 15 residues. Germline loops: CDR1 MGHRA, CDR2 YSYEKL. V was cut by 1 base and J by 3 bases, with 13 bases left in between. CDR3 sequence reads: CASSQVGGSVYEQYF. The DNA for the CDR3 is TGCGCCAGCAGCCAAGTAGGTGGGAGCGTCTACGAGCAGTACTTC.

The V gene is TRBV4-2, the J gene TRBJ2-2; 8 positions match TRBD2. CDR1 LGHNA and CDR2 YNFKEQ come from the germline V gene. After removal of 0 bases from V and 7 bases from J, the junction contained 10 bases not matched to a gene. This CDR3 spans 17 amino acids. CDR3 in amino acids: CASSQDFRGGEVGELFF. As DNA, the CDR3 is TGTGCCAGCAGCCAAGATTTTCGGGGGGGGGAAGTCGGGGAGCTGTTTTTT.

V is TRBV15 and J is TRBJ1-1; no reliable D call. The CDR3 is 13 amino acids. The germline CDR1 and CDR2 sequences are LNHNV and YYDKDF (reference sequence). V was clipped by 4 bases and J by 2 bases, with 8 bases between them. CDR3 sequence (DNA): TGTGCCACCAGCATGGGCAGAAACACTGAAGCTTTCTTT. It codes for CATSMGRNTEAFF.

The rearrangement uses TRBV9 and TRBJ2-1, with 9 bases lining up with TRBD2. Losses at the gene ends were 3 bases for V and 8 bases for J; bases not matched to a gene: 3. The length of the CDR3 is 13 residues. Germline V gene lookup returns CDR1 SGDLS and CDR2 YYNGEE. The CDR3 spells CASSATSGDEQFF. The CDR3 coding sequence is TGTGCCAGCAGCGCGACTAGCGGCGATGAGCAGTTCTTC. Together with reference TRBV9 and TRBJ2-1, the CDR3 gives the full variable domain: DSGVTQTPKHLITATGQRVTLRCSPRSGDLSVYWYQQSLDQGLQFLIQYYNGEERAKGNILERFSAQQFPDLHSELNLSSLELGDSALYFCASSATSGDEQFFGPGTRLTVL.

The chain links TRBV5-1 to TRBJ2-5; 9 bases are a match to TRBD1. CDR1 and CDR2 from the germline V gene are SGHRS and YFSETQ. Trimming took 4 bases from V and 0 from J; bases not matched to a gene: 4. This CDR3 is 15 amino acids long. This chain's CDR3 is CASSGDRGYQETQYF. CDR3 bases: TGCGCCAGCAGCGGAGACAGGGGGTACCAAGAGACCCAGTACTTC.

The chain joins TRBV19 to TRBJ2-1; 10 bases fit TRBD2. The CDR3 has 14 amino acids. Germline V lookup: CDR1 LNHDA, CDR2 SQIVND (reference sequence). V lost 5 bases, J lost 7 bases, and 5 bases stayed unmatched. The CDR3 sequence: CASSSPGLANEQFF. The CDR3 DNA reads TGTGCCAGTAGTTCACCGGGACTAGCGAATGAGCAGTTCTTC.

The chain couples TRBV6-5 to TRBJ2-3; D unresolved. Per germline, CDR1 MNHEY and CDR2 SVGAGI. The V gene lost 5 bases and the J gene lost 5 bases, with 14 bases spanning the gap. The length of the CDR3 is 14 residues. CDR3 bases: TGTGCCAGCAGTCCCTTCAGTATACAAGATACGCAGTATTTT. Translation gives CASSPFSIQDTQYF.